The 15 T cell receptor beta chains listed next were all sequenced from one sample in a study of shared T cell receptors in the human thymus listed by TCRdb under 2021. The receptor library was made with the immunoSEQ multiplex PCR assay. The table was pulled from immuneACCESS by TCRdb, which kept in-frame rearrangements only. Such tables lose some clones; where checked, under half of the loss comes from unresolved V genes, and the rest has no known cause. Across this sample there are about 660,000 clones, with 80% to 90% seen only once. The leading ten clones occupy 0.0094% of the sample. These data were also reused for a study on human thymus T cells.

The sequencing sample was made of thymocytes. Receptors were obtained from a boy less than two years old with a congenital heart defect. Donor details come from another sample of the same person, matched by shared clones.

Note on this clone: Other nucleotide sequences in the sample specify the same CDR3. This CDR3 is CASSSGHPSYEQYF. The CDR3 region has the DNA TGTGCCAGCAGCTCAGGACACCCCTCCTACGAGCAGTACTTC. The J gene is TRBJ2-7, the V gene TRBV7-9, with D possibly TRBD1 on 5 matching bases. CDR1 SEHNR and CDR2 FQNEAQ come from the germline V gene (reference sequence). The V gene lost 4 bases and the J gene lost 0 bases, with 10 bases spanning the gap. The CDR3 is 14 residues long.

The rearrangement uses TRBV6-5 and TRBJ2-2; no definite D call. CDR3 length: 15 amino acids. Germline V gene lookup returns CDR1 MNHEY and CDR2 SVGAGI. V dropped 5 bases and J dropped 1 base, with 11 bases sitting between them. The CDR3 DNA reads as TGTGCCAGCAGTCAGACCCCTAGGAACACCGGGGAGCTGTTTTTT. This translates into CASSQTPRNTGELFF.

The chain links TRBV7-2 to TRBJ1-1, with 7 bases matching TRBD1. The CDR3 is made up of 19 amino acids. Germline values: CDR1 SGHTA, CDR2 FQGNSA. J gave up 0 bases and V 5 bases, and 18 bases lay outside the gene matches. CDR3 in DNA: TGTGCCAGCAGCCCCTGGAAGTTACTGGGGGGACAGATGAACACTGAAGCTTTCTTT. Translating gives CASSPWKLLGGQMNTEAFF.

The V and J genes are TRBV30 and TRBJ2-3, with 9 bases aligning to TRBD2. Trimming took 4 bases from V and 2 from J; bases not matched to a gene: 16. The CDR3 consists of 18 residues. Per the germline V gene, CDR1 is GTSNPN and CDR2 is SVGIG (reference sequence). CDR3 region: CAWKVPSGIHKITDTQYF. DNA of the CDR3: TGTGCCTGGAAGGTTCCTAGCGGGATCCACAAAATCACAGATACGCAGTATTTT.

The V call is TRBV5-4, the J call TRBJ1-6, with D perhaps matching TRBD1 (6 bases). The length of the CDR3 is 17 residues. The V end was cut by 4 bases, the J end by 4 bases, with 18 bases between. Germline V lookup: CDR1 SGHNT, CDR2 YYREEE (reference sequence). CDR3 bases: TGTGCCAGCAGCCTGGAGGGCCCGACAGGTTATAATTCACCCCTCCACTTT. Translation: CASSLEGPTGYNSPLHF.

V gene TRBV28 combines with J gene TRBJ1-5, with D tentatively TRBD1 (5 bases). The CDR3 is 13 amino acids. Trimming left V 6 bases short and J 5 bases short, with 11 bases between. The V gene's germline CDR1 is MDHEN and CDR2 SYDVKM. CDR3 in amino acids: CASSGGVDQPQHF. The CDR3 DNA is TGTGCCAGCAGCGGGGGGGTGGATCAGCCCCAGCATTTT.

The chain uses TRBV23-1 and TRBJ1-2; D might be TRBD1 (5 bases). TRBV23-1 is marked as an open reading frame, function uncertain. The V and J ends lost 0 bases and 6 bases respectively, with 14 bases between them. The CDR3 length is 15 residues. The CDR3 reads CASSQSRGTADGYTF. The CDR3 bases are TGCGCCAGCAGTCAATCGAGAGGGACTGCCGATGGCTACACCTTC.

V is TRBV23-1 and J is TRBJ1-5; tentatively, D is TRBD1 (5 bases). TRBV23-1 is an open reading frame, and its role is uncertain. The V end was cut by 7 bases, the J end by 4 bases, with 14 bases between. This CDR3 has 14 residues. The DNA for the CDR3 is TGCGCCAGCACCCGGGGGGGTGCAAATCAGCCCCAGCATTTT. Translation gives CASTRGGANQPQHF.

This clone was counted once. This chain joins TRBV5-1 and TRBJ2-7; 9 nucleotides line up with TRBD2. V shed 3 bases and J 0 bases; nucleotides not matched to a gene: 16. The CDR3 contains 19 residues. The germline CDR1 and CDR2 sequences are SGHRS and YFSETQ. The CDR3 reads CASSSRGVLAGEFSYEQYF. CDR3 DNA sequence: TGCGCCAGCAGCTCACGGGGGGTACTAGCGGGTGAATTCTCCTACGAGCAGTACTTC. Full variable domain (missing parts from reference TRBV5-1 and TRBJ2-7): KAGVTQTPRYLIKTRGQQVTLSCSPISGHRSVSWYQQTPGQGLQFLFEYFSETQRNKGNFPGRFSGRQFSNSRSEMNVSTLELGDSALYLCASSSRGVLAGEFSYEQYFGPGTRLTVT.

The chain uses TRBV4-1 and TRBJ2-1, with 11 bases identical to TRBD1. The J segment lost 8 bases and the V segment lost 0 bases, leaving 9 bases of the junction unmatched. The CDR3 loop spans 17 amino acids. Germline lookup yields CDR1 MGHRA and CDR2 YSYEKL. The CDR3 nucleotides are TGCGCCAGCAGCCAAGATCAGGGACAGGGGGGTCGGGATGAGCAGTTCTTC. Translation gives CASSQDQGQGGRDEQFF.

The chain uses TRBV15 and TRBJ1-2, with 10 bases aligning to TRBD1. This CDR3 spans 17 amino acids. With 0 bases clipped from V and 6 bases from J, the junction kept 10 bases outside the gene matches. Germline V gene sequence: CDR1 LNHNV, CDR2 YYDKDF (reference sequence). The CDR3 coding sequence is TGTGCCACCAGCAGAGATTGCCGGGGACAGGGGCTGAATGGCTACACCTTC. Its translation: CATSRDCRGQGLNGYTF. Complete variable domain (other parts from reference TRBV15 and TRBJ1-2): DAMVIQNPRYQVTQFGKPVTLSCSQTLNHNVMYWYQQKSSQAPKLLFHYYDKDFNNEADTPDNFQSRRPNTSFCFLDIRSPGLGDTAMYLCATSRDCRGQGLNGYTFGSGTRLTVV.

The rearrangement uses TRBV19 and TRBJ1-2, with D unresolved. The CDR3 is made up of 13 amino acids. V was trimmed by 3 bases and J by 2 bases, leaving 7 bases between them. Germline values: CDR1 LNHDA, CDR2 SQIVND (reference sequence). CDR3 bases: TGTGCCAGTAGTATGTCGCGGAACTATGGCTACACCTTC. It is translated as CASSMSRNYGYTF.

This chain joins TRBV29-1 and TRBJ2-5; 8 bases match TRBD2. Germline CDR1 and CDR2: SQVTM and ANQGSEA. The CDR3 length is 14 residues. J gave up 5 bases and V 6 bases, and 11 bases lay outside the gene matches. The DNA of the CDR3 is TGCAGCGTCTTAAGCGGGGGCGTCCGGGAGACCCAGTACTTC. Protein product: CSVLSGGVRETQYF. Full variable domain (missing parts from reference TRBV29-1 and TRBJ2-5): SAVISQKPSRDICQRGTSLTIQCQVDSQVTMMFWYRQQPGQSLTLIATANQGSEATYESGFVIDKFPISRPNLTFSTLTVSNMSPEDSSIYLCSVLSGGVRETQYFGPGTRLLVL.

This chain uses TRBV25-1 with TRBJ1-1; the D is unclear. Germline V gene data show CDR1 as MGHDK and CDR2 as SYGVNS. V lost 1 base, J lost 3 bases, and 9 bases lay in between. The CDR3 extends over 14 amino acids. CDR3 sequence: CASSELRSDTEAFF. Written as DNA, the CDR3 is TGTGCCAGCAGTGAATTAAGGAGTGACACTGAAGCTTTCTTT. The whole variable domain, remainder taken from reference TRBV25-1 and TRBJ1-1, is EADIYQTPRYLVIGTGKKITLECSQTMGHDKMYWYQQDPGMELHLIHYSYGVNSTEKGDLSSESTVSRIRTEHFPLTLESARPSHTSQYLCASSELRSDTEAFFGQGTRLTVV.

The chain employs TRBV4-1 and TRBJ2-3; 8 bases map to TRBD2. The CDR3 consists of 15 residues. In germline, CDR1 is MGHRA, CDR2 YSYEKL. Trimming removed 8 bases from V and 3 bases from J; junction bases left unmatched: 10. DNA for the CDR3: TGCGCCAGCGCCCTCGGGGGGGAATGGACAGATACGCAGTATTTT. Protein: CASALGGEWTDTQYF.